Given below is one T cell receptor beta chain in context. Its antigen is not identified. The CDR3 runs 13 residues. Per germline, CDR1 SNHLY and CDR2 FYNNEI. Germline trimming cut 5 bases from V and 9 bases from J; bases unmatched to any gene: 6. The data were obtained in a study of siplizumab effects on memory and regulatory T cells. TCRdb's table, derived via immunoSEQ multiplex PCR, lists solely in-frame clones and lacks some. The table includes more than 85,000 clones, roughly 89% detected once. General study findings and limits: A minor share of alloreactive clones matched unstimulated subsets. Naive T cells seemed more diverse than memory cells; they also seemed major alloresponse contributors. Under siplizumab, an average roughly 69% of mappable alloreactive CD4+ clones were Treg-derived, compared with around 25% in controls.

Sequencing was performed on CD4+ T cells sorted from blood. The TCR originated in a human donor in good health. This rearrangement joins TRBV2 to TRBJ2-1; 8 positions agree with TRBD1. The CDR3 is CASSSRGLSEQFF. CDR3 coding DNA: TGTGCCAGCAGTAGCAGGGGGCTTAGTGAGCAGTTCTTC.